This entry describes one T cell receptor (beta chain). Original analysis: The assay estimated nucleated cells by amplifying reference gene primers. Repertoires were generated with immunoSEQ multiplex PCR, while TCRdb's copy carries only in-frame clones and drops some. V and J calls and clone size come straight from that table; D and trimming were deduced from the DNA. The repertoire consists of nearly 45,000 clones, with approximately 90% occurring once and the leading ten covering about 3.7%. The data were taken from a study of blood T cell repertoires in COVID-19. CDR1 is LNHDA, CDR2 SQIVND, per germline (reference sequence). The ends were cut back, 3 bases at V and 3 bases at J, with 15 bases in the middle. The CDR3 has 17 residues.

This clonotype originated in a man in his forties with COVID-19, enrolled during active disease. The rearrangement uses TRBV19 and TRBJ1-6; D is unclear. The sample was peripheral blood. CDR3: CASSIGKRLNYNSPLHF. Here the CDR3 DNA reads TGTGCCAGTAGTATTGGCAAAAGACTCAACTATAATTCACCCCTCCACTTT.